Given below is one T cell receptor beta chain in context. Trimming pared 6 bases from V and 2 bases from J, leaving 16 bases between. Germline-derived CDR1 and CDR2 are SNHLY and FYNNEI. This CDR3 is 16 amino acids long. The data derive from a study of blood T cell repertoires in COVID-19. Study-wide context: Acute-phase and convalescent COVID-19 samples originated in the United States, Italy and Spain.

In the study's own analysis: The assay estimated nucleated cells by amplifying reference gene primers. Sequenced by immunoSEQ multiplex PCR; TCRdb stores in-frame clones only, minus some. From that table come the V and J calls and clone size; the DNA was used to work out D and trimming. This table has around 300,000 clones, about 89% appearing once. Sequenced material: peripheral blood. The TCR originated in a middle-aged woman who had recovered from COVID-19. The rearrangement joins TRBV2 to TRBJ2-2; D perhaps matches TRBD2 (5 bases). The CDR3 DNA reads as TGTGCCAGCAGCGTCCTCAGCGGAGTCAACACCGGGGAGCTGTTTTTT. It is translated as CASSVLSGVNTGELFF.